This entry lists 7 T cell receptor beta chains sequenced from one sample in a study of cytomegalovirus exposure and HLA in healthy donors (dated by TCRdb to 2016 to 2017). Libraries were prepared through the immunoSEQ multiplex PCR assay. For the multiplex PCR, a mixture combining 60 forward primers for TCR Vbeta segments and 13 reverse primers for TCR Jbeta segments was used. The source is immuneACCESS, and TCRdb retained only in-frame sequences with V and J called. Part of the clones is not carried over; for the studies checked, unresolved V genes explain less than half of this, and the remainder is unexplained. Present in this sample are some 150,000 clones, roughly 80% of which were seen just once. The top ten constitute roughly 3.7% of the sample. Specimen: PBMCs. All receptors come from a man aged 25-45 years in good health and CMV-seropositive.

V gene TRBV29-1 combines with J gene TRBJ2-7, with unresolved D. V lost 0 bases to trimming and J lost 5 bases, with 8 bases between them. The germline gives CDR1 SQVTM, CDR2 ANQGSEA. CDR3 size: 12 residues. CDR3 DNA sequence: TGCAGCGTTGAAGATTTGGGCAACGAGCAGTACTTC. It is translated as CSVEDLGNEQYF.

The CDR3 sequence is CASSPGSLSNQPQHF. The CDR3 nucleotides read TGTGCCAGCAGTCCGGGATCTCTTTCCAATCAGCCCCAGCATTTT. The chain is built from TRBV28 and TRBJ1-5; D ambiguous. V was shortened by 5 bases and J by 3 bases, with 14 bases between the two germline ends. This CDR3 is 15 amino acids long. The germline V gene encodes CDR1 MDHEN and CDR2 SYDVKM.

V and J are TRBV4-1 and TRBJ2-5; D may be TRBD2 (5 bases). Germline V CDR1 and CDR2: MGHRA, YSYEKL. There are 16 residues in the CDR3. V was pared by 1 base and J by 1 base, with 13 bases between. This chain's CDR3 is CASSQGEAAGQETQYF. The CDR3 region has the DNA TGCGCCAGCAGCCAAGGCGAGGCGGCGGGCCAAGAGACCCAGTACTTC.

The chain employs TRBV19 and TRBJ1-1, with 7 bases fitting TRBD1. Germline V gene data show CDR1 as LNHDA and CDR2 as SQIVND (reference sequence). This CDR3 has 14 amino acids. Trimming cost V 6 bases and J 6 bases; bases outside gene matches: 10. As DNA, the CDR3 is TGTGCCAGTAGCCCAACAGGGGCTAGGGCTGAAGCTTTCTTT. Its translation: CASSPTGARAEAFF.

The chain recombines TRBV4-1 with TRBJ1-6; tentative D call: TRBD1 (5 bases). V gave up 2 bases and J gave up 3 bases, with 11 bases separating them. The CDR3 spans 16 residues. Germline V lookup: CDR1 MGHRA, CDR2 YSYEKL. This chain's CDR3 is CASSQFRDHYNSPLHF. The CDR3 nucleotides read TGCGCCAGCAGCCAATTCAGGGATCACTATAATTCACCCCTCCACTTT.

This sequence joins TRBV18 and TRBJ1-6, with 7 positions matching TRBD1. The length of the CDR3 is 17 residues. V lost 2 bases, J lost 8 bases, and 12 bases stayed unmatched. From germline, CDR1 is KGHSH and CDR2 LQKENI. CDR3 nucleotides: TGTGCCAGCTCACCAGGGACAGCCATTTCCAGACATTCACCCCTCCACTTT. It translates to CASSPGTAISRHSPLHF.

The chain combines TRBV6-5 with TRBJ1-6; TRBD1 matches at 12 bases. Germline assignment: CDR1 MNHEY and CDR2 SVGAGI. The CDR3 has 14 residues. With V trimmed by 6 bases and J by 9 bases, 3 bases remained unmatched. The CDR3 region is CASRGQGAVSPLHF. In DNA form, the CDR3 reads TGTGCCAGCAGGGGACAGGGGGCGGTTTCACCCCTCCACTTT.